This TCR beta chain came from a study of blood T cells in healthy people across ages. Study results and limitations: The CMV status of each donor remained undetermined, and this could have confounded shifts in expanded clonotypes. With unsorted PBMCs, a conclusive comparison of naive versus antigen-experienced cells was not possible.

A second about 7 to 11 cycle PCR used barcoded and J-beta primers. TCRdb used MiXCR to reprocess the 5' RACE reads, holding one entry per CDR3 protein. Seen here are 1.5 million to 2 million distinct CDR3 sequences, approximately 28% observed once, and the top ten hold 6.5% to 8.5%. This clonotype was picked up a small number of times. Its cognate antigen is unknown. The junction departs from germline at one end; a sequencing error may be responsible. Per-sample yields of isolated PBMCs were at least 6 million. Per germline, CDR1 MNHEY and CDR2 SVGAGI. This CDR3 region has 15 residues. This sequence joins TRBV6-5 and TRBJ2-6; tentative D call: TRBD1 (5 bases). This clonotype was sampled from a woman younger than 45 in good health. The sample consisted of blood. This chain's CDR3 is CASSYMGSGANILTF. The CDR3 DNA is TGTGCCAGCAGTTACATGGGCTCTGGGGCCAACATCCTGACTTTC.